The 30 T cell receptor beta chains below come from one sample, sequenced in a study of blood T cells in healthy people across ages. Then a second PCR, running roughly 7 to 12 cycles, was carried out with a sample-barcoded 5' primer and a J-beta primer mix. TCRdb recomputed calls from the 5' RACE reads with MiXCR, one row per CDR3 protein. In the table there are approximately 800,000 distinct CDR3 sequences, 62% of which are singletons. Sequencing used blood. These receptors all stem from a man aged 30 to 39 in good health.

In DNA form, the CDR3 reads TGTGCCAGCAGCTTATTCATGTCGGGACAGGGACTTCCCGCGGATACGCAGTATTTT. As protein: CASSLFMSGQGLPADTQYF. The chain carries TRBV7-6 and TRBJ2-3, with 9 bases that match TRBD1. The CDR3 totals 19 residues. Trimming cost V 2 bases and J 6 bases; bases outside gene matches: 18. CDR1 is SGHVS and CDR2 is FNYEAQ in the germline V gene.

This clonotype has just a few counts. This chain connects TRBV9 to TRBJ1-2; 7 nucleotides line up with TRBD1. V was clipped by 7 bases and J by 6 bases; unmatched bases: 6. This CDR3 comprises 12 residues. Per germline, CDR1 SGDLS and CDR2 YYNGEE. Written as DNA, the CDR3 is TGTGCCAGCCAGACAGGGAGGAATGGCTACACCTTC. Translating gives CASQTGRNGYTF.

The chain links TRBV4-3 to TRBJ2-2; D is uncertain. Germline CDR1 is LGHNA and CDR2 is YSLEER. The CDR3 is 15 amino acids. Trimming pared 0 bases from V and 2 bases from J, leaving 7 bases between. The CDR3 loop is CASSQDVQNTGELFF. CDR3 coding DNA: TGCGCCAGCAGCCAAGATGTCCAAAACACCGGGGAGCTGTTTTTT.

The chain is built from TRBV20-1 and TRBJ1-1, with D hard to call. This CDR3 is 10 amino acids long. Germline assignment: CDR1 DFQATT and CDR2 SNEGSKA (reference sequence). The CDR3 is CIPHGTEAFF. Here the CDR3 DNA reads TGCATCCCACACGGCACTGAAGCTTTCTTT.

The chain employs TRBV7-9 and TRBJ2-7; D not resolved. The CDR3 is 15 amino acids. Germline V gives CDR1 SEHNR, CDR2 FQNEAQ (reference sequence). Trimming removed 1 base at V and 0 bases at J, with 10 bases between. For the CDR3, the DNA is TGTGCCAGCAGCTTAGGGGCAAGCATCTCCTACGAGCAGTACTTC. It encodes CASSLGASISYEQYF. Full variable domain (remainder filled in from reference TRBV7-9 and TRBJ2-7): DTGVSQNPRHKITKRGQNVTFRCDPISEHNRLYWYRQTLGQGPEFLTYFQNEAQLEKSRLLSDRFSAERPKGSFSTLEIQRTEQGDSAMYLCASSLGASISYEQYFGPGTRLTVT.

V is TRBV5-5 and J is TRBJ1-2, with TRBD1 identical over 8 bases. The germline V gene encodes CDR1 SGHKS and CDR2 YYEKEE (reference sequence). The CDR3 has 15 amino acids. Unmatched junction bases numbered 8, after V lost 4 bases and J lost 3 bases. The CDR3 nucleotides read TGTGCCAGCAGCACAGGACAGGGCATGTACTATGGCTACACCTTC. This codes for CASSTGQGMYYGYTF.

This clonotype was found a few times. The chain uses TRBV6-5 and TRBJ2-6; 9 bases are shared with TRBD1. The CDR3 spans 18 residues. CDR1 and CDR2 (germline): MNHEY, SVGAGI. Losses at the gene ends were 2 bases for V and 1 base for J; bases not matched to a gene: 6. The DNA of the CDR3 is TGTGCCAGCAGTTACACCCGGGACAGGGCTTCTGGGGCCAACGTCCTGACTTTC. Translation: CASSYTRDRASGANVLTF.

This rearrangement joins TRBV7-3 to TRBJ2-3, with TRBD2 identical over 8 bases. The germline V gene has CDR1 SGHTA and CDR2 FQGTGA. There are 15 residues in the CDR3. V lost 3 bases to trimming and J lost 8 bases; unmatched junction nucleotides: 10. As DNA, the CDR3 is TGTGCCAGCAGCTTGGAGCGGGGGCCACCTGTTACGCAGTATTTT. Translation gives CASSLERGPPVTQYF.

This clonotype showed up just a few times. The rearrangement joins TRBV10-3 to TRBJ2-7; TRBD1 agrees at 9 bases. Trimming cost V 8 bases and J 6 bases; bases outside gene matches: 11. Germline V gene data show CDR1 as ENHRY and CDR2 as SYGVKD. The CDR3 is 14 residues long. The CDR3, as DNA: TGTGCCATCTCCCGGACAGGGGTAATGAGCGAGCAGTACTTC. It yields the protein CAISRTGVMSEQYF.

The V call is TRBV28, the J call TRBJ2-7, with D perhaps TRBD2 (5 bases). Germline loops: CDR1 MDHEN, CDR2 SYDVKM. V dropped 2 bases and J dropped 0 bases, with 11 bases sitting between them. The CDR3 runs to 15 residues. CDR3 nucleotide sequence: TGTGCCAGCAGTTTAGCGGGCGGCAACTCCTACGAGCAGTACTTC. The encoded protein is CASSLAGGNSYEQYF.

This clonotype appeared a few times. This chain uses TRBV5-1 with TRBJ2-4; 9 bases are shared with TRBD1. The J call is uncertain, as TRBJ2-7 better fits the DNA end. CDR1 SGHRS and CDR2 YFSETQ come from the germline V gene. There are 16 residues in the CDR3. The CDR3 protein is CASSSIGQGNTYEQYF. CDR3 coding DNA: TGCGCCAGCAGCTCCATAGGACAGGGGAATACCTACGAGCAGTACTTC.

The rearrangement links TRBV4-3 to TRBJ2-1, with 10 bases lining up with TRBD2. Losses at the gene ends were 0 bases for V and 0 bases for J; bases not matched to a gene: 8. This CDR3 contains 19 residues. From germline, CDR1 is LGHNA and CDR2 YSLEER. CDR3 DNA sequence: TGCGCCAGCAGCCAAGAATTCGGACTAGCGGCGAGCTCCTACAATGAGCAGTTCTTC. Protein sequence: CASSQEFGLAASSYNEQFF.

This clonotype has more than one count but fewer than ten. The chain carries TRBV7-3 and TRBJ2-1, with TRBD2 matching 16 bases. Per germline, CDR1 SGHTA and CDR2 FQGTGA. With 4 bases clipped from V and 4 bases from J, the junction kept 4 bases outside the gene matches. This CDR3 is built from 17 residues. The CDR3, as DNA: TGTGCCAGCAGCTCCGGGACTAGCGGGGGGGTATACAATGAGCAGTTCTTC. This codes for CASSSGTSGGVYNEQFF.

The chain carries TRBV6-5 and TRBJ1-1; D perhaps matches TRBD1 (6 bases). The CDR3 consists of 14 residues. The V end was cut by 5 bases, the J end by 2 bases, with 12 bases between. Per the germline V gene, CDR1 is MNHEY and CDR2 is SVGAGI. The CDR3 loop reads CASSTGQLNTEAFF. The DNA for the CDR3 is TGTGCCAGCAGTACCGGACAGTTAAACACTGAAGCTTTCTTT.

A few counts support this clonotype. The J gene is TRBJ2-3, the V gene TRBV10-3; perhaps TRBD1 as D (6 bases). The germline CDR1 and CDR2 sequences are ENHRY and SYGVKD. This CDR3 has 15 residues. V gave up 4 bases and J gave up 3 bases, with 14 bases separating them. The CDR3 bases are TGTGCCATCAGTGCTGGTTACAGGGTGACAGATACGCAGTATTTT. Its translation: CAISAGYRVTDTQYF.

This clonotype was observed a few times. The chain is built from TRBV7-8 and TRBJ2-7; possible D gene TRBD2, 5 bases. There are 16 residues in the CDR3. V lost 2 bases and J lost 4, with 18 bases in between. The germline CDR1 and CDR2 sequences are SGHVS and FQNEAQ. The DNA for the CDR3 is TGTGCCAGCAGCTTATGGGGTTCCGGGATACGATACGAGCAGTACTTC. Its protein product is CASSLWGSGIRYEQYF. Looking up the rest from reference TRBV7-8 and TRBJ2-7 gives the full variable domain: GAGVSQSPRYKVAKRGQDVALRCDPISGHVSLFWYQQALGQGPEFLTYFQNEAQLDKSGLPSDRFFAERPEGSVSTLKIQRTQQEDSAVYLCASSLWGSGIRYEQYFGPGTRLTVT.

This clonotype was seen more than once but under ten times. The V call is TRBV6-1, the J call TRBJ1-5; TRBD1 is a possible D gene (5 bases). In germline, CDR1 is MNHNS, CDR2 SASEGT. V lost 3 bases to trimming and J lost 3 bases, with 9 bases between them. The CDR3 contains 14 residues. The CDR3 DNA is TGTGCCAGCAGTGATCGGGGGTACAATCAGCCCCAGCATTTT. It translates to CASSDRGYNQPQHF.

The chain uses TRBV20-1 and TRBJ2-7, with 9 bases aligning to TRBD1. Germline CDR1 reads DFQATT; CDR2 reads SNEGSKA (reference sequence). This CDR3 has 15 residues. The V gene end was trimmed by 6 bases and the J gene end by 7 bases; junction bases not matched to a gene: 16. CDR3 residues: CSAPKPGQGYNEQYF. The CDR3 DNA sequence: TGCAGTGCACCGAAACCGGGACAGGGTTACAATGAGCAGTACTTC.

V and J are TRBV6-5 and TRBJ1-2, with TRBD1 matching 8 bases. V gave up 2 bases and J gave up 8 bases; unmatched junction bases: 4. This CDR3 has 13 amino acids. Germline V gene data show CDR1 as MNHEY and CDR2 as SVGAGI. The CDR3 protein is CASSYAGGDGYTF. The CDR3 nucleotides are TGTGCCAGCAGTTACGCAGGGGGCGACGGCTACACCTTC.

This rearrangement joins TRBV9 to TRBJ2-1; D tentatively reads TRBD1 or TRBD2 (5 bases each). The ends were cut back, 0 bases at V and 8 bases at J, with 12 bases in the middle. Per the germline V gene, CDR1 is SGDLS and CDR2 is YYNGEE. The CDR3 has 14 amino acids. The DNA of the CDR3 is TGTGCCAGCAGCGTAGCTCCTGGGACCTATGAGCAGTTCTTC. Its translation: CASSVAPGTYEQFF.

The J gene is TRBJ2-1, the V gene TRBV24-1; 8 positions match TRBD1. CDR3 length equals 16 residues. The germline CDR1 and CDR2 sequences are KGHDR and SFDVKD. V lost 5 bases to trimming and J lost 1 base; unmatched junction nucleotides: 6. The CDR3 coding sequence is TGTGCCACCAGTGGACTGGGACAGGAATCCTACAATGAGCAGTTCTTC. It encodes CATSGLGQESYNEQFF.

This chain connects TRBV7-9 to TRBJ1-2; 9 bases are a match to TRBD1. Germline CDR1 SEHNR, CDR2 FQNEAQ (reference sequence). V was clipped by 5 bases and J by 2 bases; unmatched bases: 9. CDR3 size: 16 residues. The DNA of the CDR3 is TGTGCCAGCAGCCAAAACAGGGGGCGGACGAACTATGGCTACACCTTC. The encoded protein is CASSQNRGRTNYGYTF.

The rearrangement uses TRBV6-1 and TRBJ2-1; 7 nucleotides align to TRBD2. Germline V gene sequence: CDR1 MNHNS, CDR2 SASEGT. J gave up 10 bases and V 2 bases, and 11 bases lay outside the gene matches. This CDR3 is built from 15 residues. The CDR3 DNA is TGTGCCAGCAGTGAACTAGCGGTACCTCCTCCGGAGCAGTTCTTC. Protein sequence: CASSELAVPPPEQFF.

This clonotype was observed a handful of times. The chain links TRBV12-3 or TRBV12-4 to TRBJ1-5; the D gene is possibly TRBD1 (5 bases). With 8 bases removed from V and 3 bases from J, the gap between germline ends came to 11 bases. The CDR3 covers 13 residues. As DNA, the CDR3 is TGTGCCAGCGGGCGGGGGGACAATCAGCCCCAGCATTTT. It encodes CASGRGDNQPQHF.

The rearrangement links TRBV5-5 to TRBJ2-1, with 11 bases matching TRBD2. The V gene's germline CDR1 is SGHKS and CDR2 YYEKEE (reference sequence). This CDR3 has 16 residues. The V gene end was trimmed by 3 bases and the J gene end by 9 bases; junction bases not matched to a gene: 11. CDR3 DNA: TGTGCCAGCAGCTGGGGAAGTAGCGGGGGGGCAAGTGAGCAGTTCTTC. Amino acids: CASSWGSSGGASEQFF.

This chain joins TRBV29-1 and TRBJ2-3; 8 nucleotides line up with TRBD2. Per the germline V gene, CDR1 is SQVTM and CDR2 is ANQGSEA. J was trimmed by 12 bases and V by 7 bases; bases with no gene match: 18. CDR3 length equals 14 residues. The chain's CDR3 is CSASDVVAGPTQYF. The CDR3 DNA follows: TGCAGCGCTTCTGACGTAGTAGCGGGACCTACACAGTATTTT.

The V gene is TRBV15, the J gene TRBJ2-3, with D possibly TRBD1 on 5 matching bases. Trimming took 3 bases from V and 0 from J, leaving 7 bases between them. Germline V lookup: CDR1 LNHNV, CDR2 YYDKDF (reference sequence). This CDR3 spans 14 amino acids. The CDR3 region has the DNA TGTGCCACCAGCAGGACAGCTAGCACAGATACGCAGTATTTT. The encoded protein is CATSRTASTDTQYF. Drawing the rest from reference TRBV15 and TRBJ2-3, the complete variable domain is DAMVIQNPRYQVTQFGKPVTLSCSQTLNHNVMYWYQQKSSQAPKLLFHYYDKDFNNEADTPDNFQSRRPNTSFCFLDIRSPGLGDTAMYLCATSRTASTDTQYFGPGTRLTVL.

As DNA, the CDR3 is TGCAGCGCGACAGGGCGGACTACTCCCCATCCGACCTACGAGCAGTACTTC. Its protein is CSATGRTTPHPTYEQYF. The rearrangement joins TRBV29-1 to TRBJ2-7, with TRBD1 as a possible D gene (7 bases). The V and J ends lost 7 bases and 2 bases respectively, with 27 bases between them. Germline-derived CDR1 and CDR2 are SQVTM and ANQGSEA. This CDR3 is 17 amino acids long.

This sequence joins TRBV14 and TRBJ2-7; 12 nucleotides align to TRBD2. The better agreement between TRBJ2-5 and the DNA end casts doubt on the J call. This CDR3 contains 15 residues. In germline, CDR1 is SGHDN, CDR2 FVKESK. CDR3 bases: TGTGCCAGCAGCCGGACTAGCGGGGCCTCACAGACCCAGTACTTC. It is translated as CASSRTSGASQTQYF.

This chain connects TRBV12-3 or TRBV12-4 to TRBJ2-7, with TRBD2 matching over 10 bases. CDR3 length equals 15 residues. After removal of 7 bases from V and 2 bases from J, the junction contained 8 bases not matched to a gene. This chain's CDR3 is CASKAQRGGPYEQYF. The CDR3 DNA follows: TGTGCCAGCAAAGCGCAGCGGGGGGGCCCCTACGAGCAGTACTTC.